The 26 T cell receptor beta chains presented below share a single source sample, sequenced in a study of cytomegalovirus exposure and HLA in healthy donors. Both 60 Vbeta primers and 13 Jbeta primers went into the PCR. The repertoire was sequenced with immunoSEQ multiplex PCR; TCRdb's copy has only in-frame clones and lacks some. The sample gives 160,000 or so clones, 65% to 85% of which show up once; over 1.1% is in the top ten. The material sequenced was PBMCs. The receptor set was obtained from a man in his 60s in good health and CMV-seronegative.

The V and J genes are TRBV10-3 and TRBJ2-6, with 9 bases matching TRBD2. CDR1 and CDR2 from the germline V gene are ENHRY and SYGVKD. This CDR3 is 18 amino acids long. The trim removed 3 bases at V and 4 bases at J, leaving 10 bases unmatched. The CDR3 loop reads CAISESGGGAFGANVLTF. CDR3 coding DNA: TGTGCCATCAGTGAATCGGGCGGGGGGGCCTTCGGGGCCAACGTCCTGACTTTC.

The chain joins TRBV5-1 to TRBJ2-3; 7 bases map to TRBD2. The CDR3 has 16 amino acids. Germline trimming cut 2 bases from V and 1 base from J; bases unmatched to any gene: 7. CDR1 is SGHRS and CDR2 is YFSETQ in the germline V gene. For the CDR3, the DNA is TGCGCCAGCAGCTTTTCGGCGGGAGCGGGCACAGATACGCAGTATTTT. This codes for CASSFSAGAGTDTQYF.

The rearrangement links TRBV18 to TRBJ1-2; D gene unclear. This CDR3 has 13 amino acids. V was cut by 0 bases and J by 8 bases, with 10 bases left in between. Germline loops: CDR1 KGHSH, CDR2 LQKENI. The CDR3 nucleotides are TGTGCCAGCTCACCACCCCGTCCGGAGGGCTACACCTTC. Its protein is CASSPPRPEGYTF.

The DNA of the CDR3 is TGTGCCAGCAGCCCAAGTAGCGGGAGGGGCACAGATACGCAGTATTTT. Residues: CASSPSSGRGTDTQYF. The rearrangement joins TRBV9 to TRBJ2-3; TRBD2 matches at 11 bases. The J segment lost 1 base and the V segment lost 4 bases, leaving 5 bases of the junction unmatched. Per the germline V gene, CDR1 is SGDLS and CDR2 is YYNGEE. CDR3 length: 16 residues.

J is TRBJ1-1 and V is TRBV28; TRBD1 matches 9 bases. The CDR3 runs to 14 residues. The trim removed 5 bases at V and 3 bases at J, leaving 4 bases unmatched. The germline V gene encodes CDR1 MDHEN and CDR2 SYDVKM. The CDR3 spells CASSPGQGYTEAFF. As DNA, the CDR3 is TGTGCCAGCAGTCCGGGACAGGGCTACACTGAAGCTTTCTTT.

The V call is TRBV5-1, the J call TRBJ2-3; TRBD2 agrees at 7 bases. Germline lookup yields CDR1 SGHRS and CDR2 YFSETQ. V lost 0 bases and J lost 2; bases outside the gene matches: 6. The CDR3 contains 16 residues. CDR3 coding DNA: TGCGCCAGCAGCTTGGGGATAAGCGGGGTCACAGATACGCAGTATTTT. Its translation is CASSLGISGVTDTQYF. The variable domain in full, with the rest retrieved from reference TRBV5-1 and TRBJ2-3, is KAGVTQTPRYLIKTRGQQVTLSCSPISGHRSVSWYQQTPGQGLQFLFEYFSETQRNKGNFPGRFSGRQFSNSRSEMNVSTLELGDSALYLCASSLGISGVTDTQYFGPGTRLTVL.

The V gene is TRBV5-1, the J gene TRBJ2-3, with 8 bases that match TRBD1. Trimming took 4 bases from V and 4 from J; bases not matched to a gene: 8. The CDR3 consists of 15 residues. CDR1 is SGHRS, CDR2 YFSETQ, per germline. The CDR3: CASSLDRDRPDTQYF. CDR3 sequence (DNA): TGCGCCAGCAGCCTGGACAGGGACAGACCAGATACGCAGTATTTT.

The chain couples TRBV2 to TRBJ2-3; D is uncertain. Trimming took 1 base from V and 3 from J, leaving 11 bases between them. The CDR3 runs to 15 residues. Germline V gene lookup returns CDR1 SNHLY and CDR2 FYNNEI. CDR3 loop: CASSEGSPSTDTQYF. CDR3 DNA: TGTGCCAGCAGTGAAGGTTCACCGAGTACAGATACGCAGTATTTT.

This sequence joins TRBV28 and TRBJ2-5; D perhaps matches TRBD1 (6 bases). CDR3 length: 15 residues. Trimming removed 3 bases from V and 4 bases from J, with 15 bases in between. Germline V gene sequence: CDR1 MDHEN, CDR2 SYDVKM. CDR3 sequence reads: CASSLSGEGGETQYF. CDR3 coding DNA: TGTGCCAGCAGTTTGTCAGGGGAAGGTGGAGAGACCCAGTACTTC.

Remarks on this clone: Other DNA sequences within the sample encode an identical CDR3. The CDR3 DNA is TGCAGCGTCGGGACAGGAGACTCCTACGAGCAGTACTTC. Encoded protein: CSVGTGDSYEQYF. V usage is TRBV29-1 and J usage is TRBJ2-7; TRBD1 matches at 8 bases. With V trimmed by 6 bases and J by 0 bases, 4 bases remained unmatched. The CDR3 loop spans 13 amino acids. The V gene's germline CDR1 is SQVTM and CDR2 ANQGSEA.

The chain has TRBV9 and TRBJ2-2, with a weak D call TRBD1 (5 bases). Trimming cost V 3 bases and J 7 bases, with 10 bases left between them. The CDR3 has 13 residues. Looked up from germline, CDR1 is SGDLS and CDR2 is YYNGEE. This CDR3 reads CASSAGWGGELFF. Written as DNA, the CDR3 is TGTGCCAGCAGCGCAGGGTGGGGCGGGGAGCTGTTTTTT.

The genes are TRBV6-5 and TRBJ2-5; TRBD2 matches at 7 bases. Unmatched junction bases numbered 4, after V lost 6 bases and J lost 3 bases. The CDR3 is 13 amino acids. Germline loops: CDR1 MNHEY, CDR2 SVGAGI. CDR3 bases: TGTGCCAGCAGCCCCGGACTAGAAGAGACCCAGTACTTC. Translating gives CASSPGLEETQYF.

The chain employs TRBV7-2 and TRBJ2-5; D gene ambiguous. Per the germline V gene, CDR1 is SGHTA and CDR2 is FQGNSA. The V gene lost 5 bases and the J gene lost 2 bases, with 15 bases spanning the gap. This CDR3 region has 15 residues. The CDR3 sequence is CASSTSIAVQETQYF. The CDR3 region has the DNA TGTGCCAGCAGCACGTCCATAGCTGTTCAAGAGACCCAGTACTTC.

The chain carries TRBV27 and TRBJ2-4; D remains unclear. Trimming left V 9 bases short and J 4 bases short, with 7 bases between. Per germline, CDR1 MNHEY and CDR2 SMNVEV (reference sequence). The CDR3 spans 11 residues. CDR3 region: CASERKNIQYF. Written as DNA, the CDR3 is TGTGCCAGTGAGCGAAAAAACATTCAGTACTTC.

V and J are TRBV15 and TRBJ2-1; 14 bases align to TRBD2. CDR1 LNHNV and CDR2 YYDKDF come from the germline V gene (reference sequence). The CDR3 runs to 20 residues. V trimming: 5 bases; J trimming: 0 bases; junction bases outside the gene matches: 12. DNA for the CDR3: TGTGCCACCAGCCCTAGAGATGGACTAGCGGGAGGAAGCTCCTACAATGAGCAGTTCTTC. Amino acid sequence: CATSPRDGLAGGSSYNEQFF.

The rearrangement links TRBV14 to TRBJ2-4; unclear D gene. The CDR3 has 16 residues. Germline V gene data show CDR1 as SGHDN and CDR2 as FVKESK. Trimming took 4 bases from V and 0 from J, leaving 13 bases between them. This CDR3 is CASSPGSLLAKNIQYF. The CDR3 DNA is TGTGCCAGCAGCCCCGGGTCCCTTTTAGCCAAAAACATTCAGTACTTC.

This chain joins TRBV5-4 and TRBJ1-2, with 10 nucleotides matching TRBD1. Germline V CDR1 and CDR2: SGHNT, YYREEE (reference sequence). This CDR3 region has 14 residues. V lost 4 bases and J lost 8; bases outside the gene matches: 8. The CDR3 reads CASSLPGQGSGYTF. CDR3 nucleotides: TGTGCCAGCAGCCTACCGGGACAGGGGAGCGGCTACACCTTC.

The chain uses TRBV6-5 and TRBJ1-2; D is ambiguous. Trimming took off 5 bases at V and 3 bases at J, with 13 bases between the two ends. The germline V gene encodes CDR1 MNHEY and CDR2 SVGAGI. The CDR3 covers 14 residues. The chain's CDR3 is CASSQRLGDYGYTF. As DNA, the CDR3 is TGTGCCAGCAGTCAAAGACTGGGAGACTATGGCTACACCTTC.

Here the CDR3 reads CASSFNRADTGELFF. CDR3 DNA sequence: TGTGCCAGCAGCTTTAACAGGGCAGACACCGGGGAGCTGTTTTTT. The V call is TRBV7-7, the J call TRBJ2-2, with D perhaps TRBD1 (6 bases). Trimming left V 3 bases short and J 3 bases short, with 11 bases between. CDR1 SSHAT and CDR2 FNYEAQ come from the germline V gene (reference sequence). The CDR3 is 15 residues long.

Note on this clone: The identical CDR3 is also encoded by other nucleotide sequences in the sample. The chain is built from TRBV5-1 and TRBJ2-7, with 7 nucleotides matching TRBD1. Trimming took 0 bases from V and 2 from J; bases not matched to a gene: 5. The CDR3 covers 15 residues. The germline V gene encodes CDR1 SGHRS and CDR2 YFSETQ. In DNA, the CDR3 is TGCGCCAGCAGCTTGGAGGGCCAGGGGGCCTACGAGCAGTACTTC. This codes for CASSLEGQGAYEQYF.

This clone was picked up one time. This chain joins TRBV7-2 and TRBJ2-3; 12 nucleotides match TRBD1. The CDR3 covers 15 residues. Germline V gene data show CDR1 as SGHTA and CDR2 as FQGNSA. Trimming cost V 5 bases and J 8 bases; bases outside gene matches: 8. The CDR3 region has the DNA TGTGCCAGCAGCCCGGGACAGGGGGCCGTAGGTACGCAGTATTTT. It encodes CASSPGQGAVGTQYF.

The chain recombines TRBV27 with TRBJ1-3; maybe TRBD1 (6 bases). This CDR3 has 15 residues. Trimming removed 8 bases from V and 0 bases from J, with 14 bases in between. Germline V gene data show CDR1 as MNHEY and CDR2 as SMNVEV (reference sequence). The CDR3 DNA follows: TGTGCCAGCTCCGACAGGTTAAACTCTGGAAACACCATATATTTT. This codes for CASSDRLNSGNTIYF.

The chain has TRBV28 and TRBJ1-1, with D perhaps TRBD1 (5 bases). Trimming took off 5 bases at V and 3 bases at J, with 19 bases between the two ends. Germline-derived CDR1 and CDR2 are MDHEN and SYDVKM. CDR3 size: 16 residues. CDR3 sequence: CASSRAGTIVDTEAFF. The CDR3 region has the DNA TGTGCCAGCAGTAGGGCAGGGACTATCGTGGACACTGAAGCTTTCTTT.

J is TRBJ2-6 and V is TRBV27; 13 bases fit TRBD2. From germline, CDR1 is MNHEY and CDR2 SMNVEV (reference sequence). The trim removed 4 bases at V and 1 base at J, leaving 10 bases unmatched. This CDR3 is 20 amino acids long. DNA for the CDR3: TGTGCCAGCAGTTCCCCCCAACTAGCGGGAGGGACATCTGGGGCCAACGTCCTGACTTTC. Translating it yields CASSSPQLAGGTSGANVLTF.

CDR3 nucleotides: TGTGCCATCAGGGATAACACAGGCACTGAAGCTTTCTTT. The encoded protein is CAIRDNTGTEAFF. V gene TRBV10-3 combines with J gene TRBJ1-1; the D gene is possibly TRBD1 (5 bases). Germline values: CDR1 ENHRY, CDR2 SYGVKD. The length of the CDR3 is 13 residues. V shed 6 bases and J shed 4 bases, with 12 bases lying between them.

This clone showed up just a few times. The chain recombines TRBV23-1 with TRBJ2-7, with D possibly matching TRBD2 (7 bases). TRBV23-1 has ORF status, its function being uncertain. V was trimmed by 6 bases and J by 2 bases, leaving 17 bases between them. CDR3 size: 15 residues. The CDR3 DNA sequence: TGCGCCAGCAGCTCCCGGGGAGGGGGGCCCTACGAGCAGTACTTC. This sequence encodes CASSSRGGGPYEQYF.